The 12 T cell receptor beta chains in this list originate from one sample, sequenced in a study of brain T cells in children with intractable seizures. Sequencing was limited to surgery cases with top T cell transcript signatures in brain tissue. Here immunoSEQ multiplex PCR was the method, and the copy in TCRdb shows in-frame clones only, minus some. The sample holds 7,500 to 9,000 clones; more than 55% are singletons and the top ten take less than 20%. The input for sequencing was resected brain tissue, taken at surgery. The receptors come from a girl aged 2 to 9 with tuberous sclerosis and intractable seizures.

The chain couples TRBV11-3 to TRBJ1-1; D unclear. Germline V CDR1 and CDR2: SGHNT, YENEEA. The V gene lost 5 bases and the J gene lost 6 bases, with 13 bases spanning the gap. The CDR3 is 13 residues long. CDR3 amino acids: CASSPGLRAEAFF. DNA of the CDR3: TGTGCCAGCAGCCCTGGACTTCGCGCTGAAGCTTTCTTT.

The CDR3 is CASSLDDTQYF. The CDR3 DNA is TGTGCCAGCAGCTTGGACGATACGCAGTATTTT. This chain uses TRBV5-6 with TRBJ2-3; D not certain. Germline V gives CDR1 SGHDT, CDR2 YYEEEE. The CDR3 is 11 amino acids. V was clipped by 0 bases and J by 6 bases, with 2 bases between them. Using reference TRBV5-6 and TRBJ2-3 for the parts outside the CDR3, the full variable domain is DAGVTQSPTHLIKTRGQQVTLRCSPKSGHDTVSWYQQALGQGPQFIFQYYEEEERQRGNFPDRFSGHQFPNYSSELNVNALLLGDSALYLCASSLDDTQYFGPGTRLTVL.

This chain links TRBV27 with TRBJ1-2; TRBD1 might be the D (5 bases). Trimming left V 4 bases short and J 2 bases short, with 17 bases between. CDR1 MNHEY and CDR2 SMNVEV come from the germline V gene (reference sequence). The CDR3 loop spans 16 amino acids. CDR3 amino acids: CASSSRPLDRNYGYTF. In DNA form, the CDR3 reads TGTGCCAGCAGTTCCCGACCCCTAGACAGAAACTATGGCTACACCTTC.

As for this clone: One end of the junction fails to match germline, which may point to a read error. The chain carries TRBV27 and TRBJ1-6; 8 nucleotides align to TRBD1. CDR1 MNHEY and CDR2 SMNVEV come from the germline V gene (reference sequence). This CDR3 is built from 17 residues. The CDR3 loop reads CASSTYPTGAHKSPLHF. As DNA, the CDR3 is TGTGCCAGCAGTACCTACCCGACAGGGGCCCATAAATCACCCCTCCACTTT.

V and J are TRBV7-3 and TRBJ1-1; D unclear. Looked up from germline, CDR1 is SGHTA and CDR2 is FQGTGA. The CDR3 is 15 residues long. With 1 base removed from V and 1 base from J, the gap between germline ends came to 10 bases. The chain's CDR3 is CASSLNADGNTEAFF. In DNA form, the CDR3 reads TGTGCCAGCAGCTTAAATGCGGACGGGAACACTGAAGCTTTCTTT.

The gene calls are TRBV7-9 and TRBJ2-6; the match to TRBD1 covers 9 bases. J gave up 4 bases and V 6 bases, and 10 bases lay outside the gene matches. Looked up from germline, CDR1 is SEHNR and CDR2 is FQNEAQ (reference sequence). This CDR3 spans 17 amino acids. The CDR3, as DNA: TGTGCCAGCAGATATTTGGGACAGGGCGGCGGGGCCAACGTCCTGACTTTC. It yields the protein CASRYLGQGGGANVLTF.

The chain has TRBV6-1 and TRBJ1-1; D gene unclear. The CDR3 loop spans 12 amino acids. Trimming removed 5 bases from V and 10 bases from J, with 14 bases in between. CDR1 MNHNS and CDR2 SASEGT come from the germline V gene. The CDR3 spells CASSYNPDRAFF. The CDR3 DNA is TGTGCCAGCAGTTATAACCCAGACCGAGCTTTCTTT.

The CDR3 reads CASSPPYRDTQYF. Written as DNA, the CDR3 is TGCGCCAGCAGCCCACCCTACCGGGATACGCAGTATTTT. The chain uses TRBV5-1 and TRBJ2-3; D unclear. V was cut by 4 bases and J by 6 bases, with 12 bases left in between. The CDR3 spans 13 residues. CDR1 is SGHRS, CDR2 YFSETQ, per germline. Filled out from reference TRBV5-1 and TRBJ2-3, the complete variable domain reads KAGVTQTPRYLIKTRGQQVTLSCSPISGHRSVSWYQQTPGQGLQFLFEYFSETQRNKGNFPGRFSGRQFSNSRSEMNVSTLELGDSALYLCASSPPYRDTQYFGPGTRLTVL.

The table lists this clone with a few counts. The chain links TRBV30 to TRBJ1-2; no clear D gene. V was trimmed by 2 bases and J by 3 bases, leaving 13 bases between them. Looked up from germline, CDR1 is GTSNPN and CDR2 is SVGIG (reference sequence). This CDR3 has 14 amino acids. The CDR3 region has the DNA TGTGCCTGGAGTCTTACGGACGCTTACTATGGCTACACCTTC. Protein: CAWSLTDAYYGYTF. The full variable domain, completed using reference TRBV30 and TRBJ1-2, is SQTIHQWPATLVQPVGSPLSLECTVEGTSNPNLYWYRQAAGRGLQLLFYSVGIGQISSEVPQNLSASRPQDRQFILSSKKLLLSDSGFYLCAWSLTDAYYGYTFGSGTRLTVV.

The chain couples TRBV18 to TRBJ2-3; TRBD1 aligns across 9 bases. Germline lookup yields CDR1 KGHSH and CDR2 LQKENI. After removal of 3 bases from V and 4 bases from J, the junction contained 5 bases not matched to a gene. There are 15 residues in the CDR3. The CDR3 loop is CASSPRDRAPDTQYF. CDR3 in DNA: TGTGCCAGCTCACCTCGGGACAGGGCCCCAGATACGCAGTATTTT. The complete variable domain, with remaining parts taken from reference TRBV18 and TRBJ2-3, reads NAGVMQNPRHLVRRRGQEARLRCSPMKGHSHVYWYRQLPEEGLKFMVYLQKENIIDESGMPKERFSAEFPKEGPSILRIQQVVRGDSAAYFCASSPRDRAPDTQYFGPGTRLTVL.

This clone was observed a handful of times. Other DNA sequences in the same sample also yield this CDR3. The CDR3 region is CASSPQGNQPQHF. The CDR3 nucleotides are TGTGCCAGCAGTCCGCAGGGGAATCAGCCCCAGCATTTT. The chain links TRBV12-3 or TRBV12-4 to TRBJ1-5; a weak D match, TRBD1 (6 bases). There are 13 residues in the CDR3. V was clipped by 5 bases and J by 4 bases, with 9 bases between them.

The chain recombines TRBV27 with TRBJ1-4; D is perhaps TRBD1 (6 bases). CDR1 and CDR2 (germline): MNHEY, SMNVEV (reference sequence). The CDR3 is 15 amino acids. Trimming took 3 bases from V and 0 from J, leaving 8 bases between them. CDR3 in DNA: TGTGCCAGCAGTTTGGCAGGGGCAACTAATGAAAAACTGTTTTTT. It is translated as CASSLAGATNEKLFF. Variable domain in full (rest from reference TRBV27 and TRBJ1-4): EAQVTQNPRYLITVTGKKLTVTCSQNMNHEYMSWYRQDPGLGLRQIYYSMNVEVTDKGDVPEGYKVSRKEKRNFPLILESPSPNQTSLYFCASSLAGATNEKLFFGSGTQLSVL.